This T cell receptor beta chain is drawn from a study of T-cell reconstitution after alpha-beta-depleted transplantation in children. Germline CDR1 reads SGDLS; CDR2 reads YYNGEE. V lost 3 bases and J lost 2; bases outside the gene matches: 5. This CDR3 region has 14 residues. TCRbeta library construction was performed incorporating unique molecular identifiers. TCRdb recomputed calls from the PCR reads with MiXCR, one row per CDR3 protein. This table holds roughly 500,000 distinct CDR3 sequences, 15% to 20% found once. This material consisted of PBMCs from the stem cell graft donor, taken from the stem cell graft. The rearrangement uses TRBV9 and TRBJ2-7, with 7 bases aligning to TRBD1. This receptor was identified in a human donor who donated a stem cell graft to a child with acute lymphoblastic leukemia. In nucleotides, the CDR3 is TGTGCCAGCAGCGCAACAGGGGCGGCCTACGAGCAGTACTTC. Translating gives CASSATGAAYEQYF.